The subject of this entry is one TCR beta chain. One junction end does not reproduce the germline sequence, and a read error may be involved. This entry belongs to a study of blood T cell repertoires in COVID-19. One Seattle source followed patients from active infection through their disease course. The CDR3 has 14 amino acids. Germline CDR1 SGHRS, CDR2 YFSETQ. TCRdb keeps only in-frame clones here, not all; method: immunoSEQ multiplex PCR. The repertoire holds 160,000 or so clones, around nine tenths seen once, with 10% in the top ten. The receptor comes from a woman in her 70s with COVID-19, enrolled during active disease. Sequences were obtained from peripheral blood. This chain joins TRBV5-1 and TRBJ1-1; D not resolved. In DNA, the CDR3 is TGCGCCAGCAGGTTGGAAACGGGAGACACTGAAGCTTTCTTT. This gives the protein CASRLETGDTEAFF.